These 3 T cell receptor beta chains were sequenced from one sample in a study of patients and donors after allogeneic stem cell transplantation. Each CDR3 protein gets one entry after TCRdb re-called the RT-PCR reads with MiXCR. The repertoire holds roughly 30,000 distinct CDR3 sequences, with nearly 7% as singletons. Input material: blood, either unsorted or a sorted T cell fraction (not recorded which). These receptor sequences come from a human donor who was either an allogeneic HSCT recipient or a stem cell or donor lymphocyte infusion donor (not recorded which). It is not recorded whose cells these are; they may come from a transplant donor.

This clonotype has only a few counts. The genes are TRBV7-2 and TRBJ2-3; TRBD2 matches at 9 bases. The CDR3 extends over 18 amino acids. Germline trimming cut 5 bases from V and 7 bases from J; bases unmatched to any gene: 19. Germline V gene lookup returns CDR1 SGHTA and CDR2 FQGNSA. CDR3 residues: CASSQLGSVWREGNTQYF. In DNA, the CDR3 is TGTGCCAGCAGCCAACTTGGGAGCGTTTGGCGGGAGGGAAATACGCAGTATTTT.

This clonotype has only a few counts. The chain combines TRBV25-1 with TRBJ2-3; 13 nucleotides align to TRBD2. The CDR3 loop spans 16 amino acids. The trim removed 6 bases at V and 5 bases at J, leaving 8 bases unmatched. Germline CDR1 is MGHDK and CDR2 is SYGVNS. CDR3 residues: CASSRGLAGDLDTQYF. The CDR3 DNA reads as TGTGCCAGCAGCCGAGGACTAGCGGGAGATTTAGATACGCAGTATTTT.

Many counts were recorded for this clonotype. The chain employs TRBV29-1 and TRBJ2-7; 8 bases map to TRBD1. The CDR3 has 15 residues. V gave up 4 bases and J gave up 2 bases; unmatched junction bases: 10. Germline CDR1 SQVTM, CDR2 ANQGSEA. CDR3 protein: CSVGNSGTGPYEQYF. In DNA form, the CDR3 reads TGCAGCGTTGGAAACTCCGGGACAGGACCCTACGAGCAGTACTTC.